This T cell receptor beta chain was observed in a study of beta chain features in type 1 diabetes. This clone was observed a few times. Its antigen is undetermined. Looked up from germline, CDR1 is GTSNPN and CDR2 is SVGIG (reference sequence). V was trimmed by 1 base and J by 0 bases, leaving 6 bases between them. This CDR3 contains 13 residues. Investigators reverse transcribed all isolated RNA, so they sequenced expressed TCRB transcripts. Repertoires were generated with immunoSEQ multiplex PCR, while TCRdb's copy carries only in-frame clones and drops some. The table shows some 360,000 clones, with roughly 9.8% occurring only once. Study results and limitations: Moderate but significant shortening of TCRB CDR3s was recorded in all four CD4+ subsets from Type 1 diabetes patients.

The sample comprised central memory CD4+ T cells from blood. The rearrangement links TRBV30 to TRBJ1-1, with D uncertain. The sequence came from a man aged 25-45 years with type 1 diabetes. CDR3 DNA: TGTGCCTGGAGTGCGAACCTGAACACTGAAGCTTTCTTT. Amino acid sequence: CAWSANLNTEAFF.